Listed below are T cell receptor beta chains from one sample, sequenced in a study of OX40 agonist ivuxolimab in advanced cancers. The method was immunoSEQ multiplex PCR; TCRdb's version includes in-frame clones alone and lacks a portion of them. The table has 45,000 to 50,000 clones, 79% seen once. Sequences were derived from CD4+ or CD8+ T cells sorted from blood, sampled in a trial of the OX40 agonist ivuxolimab. Every receptor here comes from an adult with an advanced solid tumor such as melanoma, head and neck, liver or kidney cancer. Each CDR3 is given with its conserved first and last residue. D genes are given only for firm matches. Clone size is not always given. Where it is, it says once, few, many or a class for expanded clones.

cdr3_aa cdr3_nt j_call v_call clone_size d_call
CASSLGQGIHEQYF TGCGCCAGCAGCTTGGGACAGGGGATCCACGAGCAGTACTTC TRBJ2-7 TRBV5-1 - TRBD1
CASSPGDASFSYEQYF TGTGCCAGCAGTCCAGGCGACGCTTCCTTCTCCTACGAGCAGTACTTC TRBJ2-7 TRBV28 once -
CASSEVGTHTDTQYF TGCGCCAGCAGTGAGGTTGGCACACACACAGATACGCAGTATTTT TRBJ2-3 TRBV10-1 - -
CAWNRVTSGNTIYF TGTGCCTGGAATCGAGTTACTTCTGGAAACACCATATATTTT TRBJ1-3 TRBV30 - -
CASSFGRGPYEQYF TGTGCCAGCAGTTTTGGGCGGGGCCCCTACGAGCAGTACTTC TRBJ2-7 TRBV7-2 - -
CATSRDNSNYGYTF TGTGCCACCAGCAGAGACAACAGTAACTATGGCTACACCTTC TRBJ1-2 TRBV15 - -
CASSIRGSGRSSYNEQFF TGTGCCAGTAGTATTAGGGGTAGCGGGCGCAGCTCCTACAATGAGCAGTTCTTC TRBJ2-1 TRBV19 - TRBD2
CASSLTGGKNYGYTF TGTGCCAGCAGCCTAACAGGGGGAAAGAACTATGGCTACACCTTC TRBJ1-2 TRBV7-3 few TRBD1
CASSPGSGREKLFF TGTGCCAGCTCGCCCGGGTCGGGGCGTGAAAAACTGTTTTTT TRBJ1-4 TRBV18 few -
CASNVNRGGSYNEQFF TGTGCCAGTAACGTGAATCGGGGAGGCTCCTACAATGAGCAGTTCTTC TRBJ2-1 TRBV19 - -
CASSELGIRYTEAFF TGTGCCAGCAGTGAATTGGGGATCCGGTACACTGAAGCTTTCTTT TRBJ1-1 TRBV6-1 - -
CASSLGPTGSTEAFF TGTGCCAGCAGCTTGGGACCGACAGGGAGCACTGAAGCTTTCTTT TRBJ1-1 TRBV5-5 - TRBD1
CASRGTWGPETQYF TGTGCCAGTAGGGGGACTTGGGGTCCGGAGACCCAGTACTTC TRBJ2-5 TRBV19 - -
CASSYTTGSEAFF TGTGCCAGCAGCTATACGACAGGGAGTGAAGCTTTCTTT TRBJ1-1 TRBV7-7 - TRBD1
CASSDVLAGGPQYF TGCGCCAGCAGTGATGTTCTAGCGGGAGGCCCCCAGTACTTC TRBJ2-5 TRBV10-2 - TRBD2
CASSLTGGSYEQYF TGTGCCAGCAGCTTAACCGGCGGGTCCTACGAGCAGTACTTC TRBJ2-7 TRBV7-2 few -
CASSLQGVDYEQYF TGCGCCAGCAGCCTACAGGGAGTAGACTACGAGCAGTACTTC TRBJ2-7 TRBV5-1 - -
CASSSPFSGTVSYEQYF TGTGCCAGTAGTTCACCCTTCTCCGGGACAGTCTCCTACGAGCAGTACTTC TRBJ2-7 TRBV19 - TRBD1
CASRGGQSNEQFF TGCGCCAGTCGGGGGGGCCAGTCCAATGAGCAGTTCTTC TRBJ2-1 TRBV5-1 - TRBD2
CASSIRDRNSPLHF TGTGCCAGTAGTATACGGGACAGAAATTCACCCCTCCACTTT TRBJ1-6 TRBV19 - TRBD1
CASSLRRGDSYNEQFF TGTGCCAGCAGCTTAAGGCGGGGCGACTCCTACAATGAGCAGTTCTTC TRBJ2-1 TRBV7-3 medium-sized -
CASSANVGEQYF TGTGCCAGCAGCGCTAACGTGGGGGAGCAGTACTTC TRBJ2-5 TRBV5-5 - -
CASLTSGTAETQYF TGTGCCAGCCTGACTAGCGGGACCGCAGAGACCCAGTACTTC TRBJ2-5 TRBV7-2 - TRBD2
CASSTRANYGYTF TGTGCCAGCAGTACAAGGGCTAACTATGGCTACACCTTC TRBJ1-2 TRBV27 - -
CATSRDRGDYGYTF TGTGCCACCAGCAGAGATAGGGGGGACTATGGCTACACCTTC TRBJ1-2 TRBV15 - -
CASGSGLAGALETQYF TGTGCTAGTGGTTCCGGACTAGCGGGAGCCCTAGAGACCCAGTACTTC TRBJ2-5 TRBV12-5 once TRBD2
CAWSGASYEQYF TGTGCCTGGAGTGGAGCTTCATACGAGCAGTACTTC TRBJ2-7 TRBV30 - -
CASSPAGLRWLKQYF TGTGCCAGCAGCCCCGCAGGCCTACGATGGCTAAAGCAGTACTTC TRBJ2-7 TRBV7-2 - -
CASRPGQLSYEQYF TGTGCCAGCAGACCGGGACAGCTCTCCTACGAGCAGTACTTC TRBJ2-7 TRBV6-5 - TRBD1
CASTDRIYGYTF TGTGCCAGCACCGACCGGATCTATGGCTACACCTTC TRBJ1-2 TRBV6-1 few -
CASSQGQGDTGELFF TGTGCCAGCTCCCAGGGACAGGGTGACACCGGGGAGCTGTTTTTT TRBJ2-2 TRBV18 - TRBD1
CASSLYSERRETQYF TGTGCCAGCAGTTTATATTCTGAGCGAAGAGAGACCCAGTACTTC TRBJ2-5 TRBV27 - -